One and the same sample provided the 29 T cell receptor beta chains below, sequenced in a study of blood T cell repertoires in COVID-19. Some clones are missing from TCRdb's copy, which holds only in-frame ones; the method was immunoSEQ multiplex PCR. The top ten hold 10% to 15% of the sample, which has tens of thousands of clones, 70% to 90% seen once. Sequencing input: peripheral blood. These receptors were collected from a man older than 75 with acute or convalescent COVID-19.

This clone showed up just once. V gene TRBV11-3 combines with J gene TRBJ2-1, with a possible D match to TRBD2 (6 bases). The CDR3 spans 16 residues. CDR1 is SGHNT and CDR2 is YENEEA in the germline V gene. Trimming pared 5 bases from V and 9 bases from J, leaving 23 bases between. The CDR3 bases are TGTGCCAGCAGCACCTGGGGAGGCGCTTACGGCGGTGAGCAGTTCTTC. It encodes CASSTWGGAYGGEQFF.

This clone came up once. The chain is built from TRBV19 and TRBJ2-7, with 12 bases lining up with TRBD2. Germline V gives CDR1 LNHDA, CDR2 SQIVND (reference sequence). CDR3 length: 15 amino acids. The V gene end was trimmed by 3 bases and the J gene end by 5 bases; junction bases not matched to a gene: 5. CDR3 DNA sequence: TGTGCCAGTAGTATCCCGACTAGCGGGGGCCACGAGCAGTACTTC. This gives the protein CASSIPTSGGHEQYF.

The gene calls are TRBV7-2 and TRBJ2-5; D not resolved. Germline loops: CDR1 SGHTA, CDR2 FQGNSA. The CDR3 runs to 15 residues. The germline V and J ends were trimmed by 2 bases and 2 bases, with 12 bases remaining between them. The CDR3 protein is CASSLSSLPQETQYF. CDR3 nucleotide sequence: TGTGCCAGCAGCTTATCATCACTGCCTCAAGAGACCCAGTACTTC.

The genes are TRBV7-3 and TRBJ1-5, with D maybe TRBD1 (6 bases). V shed 2 bases and J shed 5 bases, with 7 bases lying between them. CDR1 and CDR2 from the germline V gene are SGHTA and FQGTGA. The CDR3 has 13 residues. The CDR3: CASSLAGDQPQHF. The CDR3 DNA follows: TGTGCCAGCAGCTTAGCAGGGGATCAGCCCCAGCATTTT.

The chain has TRBV28 and TRBJ2-5; no clear D gene. Germline V CDR1 and CDR2: MDHEN, SYDVKM. The V gene lost 2 bases and the J gene lost 7 bases, with 8 bases spanning the gap. The CDR3 spans 12 residues. CDR3 sequence reads: CASSLRPLTQYF. The CDR3 nucleotides read TGTGCCAGCAGTTTACGTCCTTTGACCCAGTACTTC.

The chain joins TRBV19 to TRBJ2-3; 9 nucleotides match TRBD1. With 5 bases clipped from V and 1 base from J, the junction kept 4 bases outside the gene matches. Germline lookup yields CDR1 LNHDA and CDR2 SQIVND (reference sequence). The length of the CDR3 is 15 residues. The CDR3 nucleotides are TGTGCCAGTAGTGTACGACAGGGGGGCACAGATACGCAGTATTTT. Translated, it gives CASSVRQGGTDTQYF.

V usage is TRBV19 and J usage is TRBJ1-2, with 12 bases that match TRBD1. V shed 6 bases and J 6 bases; nucleotides not matched to a gene: 5. Germline V gene sequence: CDR1 LNHDA, CDR2 SQIVND (reference sequence). The CDR3 is 14 amino acids. The CDR3 bases are TGTGCCAGTAGGCGACGGGACAGGGGGCATGGCTACACCTTC. Encoded protein: CASRRRDRGHGYTF.

The rearrangement links TRBV28 to TRBJ1-4; unclear D gene. V lost 3 bases and J lost 10, with 21 bases in between. This CDR3 has 16 amino acids. Germline loops: CDR1 MDHEN, CDR2 SYDVKM. The CDR3 region has the DNA TGTGCCAGCAGTTTGGCGGGAGGAGGGAGTTTGAGAAAACTGTTTTTT. Translated: CASSLAGGGSLRKLFF.

The chain employs TRBV5-4 and TRBJ1-2; maybe TRBD1 (5 bases). The CDR3 length is 12 residues. V dropped 2 bases and J dropped 4 bases, with 6 bases sitting between them. CDR1 and CDR2 (germline): SGHNT, YYREEE (reference sequence). This chain's CDR3 is CASSFQGYGYTF. The DNA for the CDR3 is TGTGCCAGCAGCTTTCAGGGCTATGGCTACACCTTC.

The rearrangement joins TRBV6-5 to TRBJ1-1, with D unresolved. Per the germline V gene, CDR1 is MNHEY and CDR2 is SVGAGI. The CDR3 spans 15 residues. The germline V and J ends were trimmed by 2 bases and 5 bases, with 15 bases remaining between them. CDR3 DNA: TGTGCCAGCAGTTACCCGGACTCAGGTGGGACTGAAGCTTTCTTT. Protein sequence: CASSYPDSGGTEAFF.

V and J are TRBV9 and TRBJ1-1, with TRBD1 as a possible D gene (6 bases). The V end lost 0 bases, the J end lost 1 base, and 10 bases lay between the germline ends. CDR1 is SGDLS and CDR2 is YYNGEE in the germline V gene. The length of the CDR3 is 15 residues. CDR3 sequence reads: CASSVAGQKNTEAFF. The CDR3 DNA is TGTGCCAGCAGCGTAGCTGGACAGAAGAACACTGAAGCTTTCTTT.

The chain carries TRBV19 and TRBJ2-3; the D gene is possibly TRBD2 (5 bases). The CDR3 consists of 13 residues. Trimming took off 5 bases at V and 6 bases at J, with 12 bases between the two ends. Germline-derived CDR1 and CDR2 are LNHDA and SQIVND (reference sequence). CDR3 region: CASSAGDWDTQYF. The CDR3 DNA reads as TGTGCCAGTAGTGCCGGGGATTGGGATACGCAGTATTTT.

The chain combines TRBV9 with TRBJ1-2; 8 nucleotides match TRBD1. Unmatched junction bases numbered 7, after V lost 0 bases and J lost 0 bases. This CDR3 comprises 17 residues. Germline CDR1 SGDLS, CDR2 YYNGEE. The CDR3 nucleotides are TGTGCCAGCAGCGTAGATCCCTGGGGACAGGCTAACTATGGCTACACCTTC. It translates to CASSVDPWGQANYGYTF.

The rearrangement joins TRBV9 to TRBJ2-2; TRBD2 is a possible D gene (5 bases). V dropped 4 bases and J dropped 0 bases, with 16 bases sitting between them. Germline V lookup: CDR1 SGDLS, CDR2 YYNGEE. The CDR3 length is 17 residues. The CDR3 nucleotides read TGTGCCAGCAGCTCCGGAAGAGGGTTCGCGAACACCGGGGAGCTGTTTTTT. Encoded protein: CASSSGRGFANTGELFF.

This clone was recorded only once. V usage is TRBV6-1 and J usage is TRBJ1-1; D is unresolved. The CDR3 is made up of 20 amino acids. Germline V gene lookup returns CDR1 MNHNS and CDR2 SASEGT. The germline V and J ends were trimmed by 4 bases and 0 bases, with 27 bases remaining between them. DNA of the CDR3: TGTGCCAGCAGTGTAGGTATTTGGAGCGTCCAAAGATTATTGAACACTGAAGCTTTCTTT. Its translation: CASSVGIWSVQRLLNTEAFF.

The table lists this clone with a few counts. V and J are TRBV5-1 and TRBJ1-6; D is unresolved. The germline V gene has CDR1 SGHRS and CDR2 YFSETQ. The germline V and J ends were trimmed by 4 bases and 0 bases, with 14 bases remaining between them. The CDR3 totals 17 residues. CDR3 coding DNA: TGCGCCAGCAGCCGGGAGGCAGGCAGCTCCTATAATTCACCCCTCCACTTT. This gives the protein CASSREAGSSYNSPLHF.

The rearrangement links TRBV20-1 to TRBJ2-7, with D hard to call. V was trimmed by 4 bases and J by 3 bases, leaving 7 bases between them. Germline V lookup: CDR1 DFQATT, CDR2 SNEGSKA (reference sequence). The CDR3 sequence is 11 residues long. For the CDR3, the DNA is TGCAGTGCTAAATTTCTCTACGAGCAGTACTTC. Translated, it gives CSAKFLYEQYF.

The rearrangement links TRBV6-5 to TRBJ1-1; D unresolved. In germline, CDR1 is MNHEY, CDR2 SVGAGI. CDR3 length: 14 amino acids. V lost 6 bases, J lost 0 bases, and 11 bases lay in between. The CDR3 protein is CASRGGALNTEAFF. The CDR3 DNA reads as TGTGCCAGCAGGGGAGGAGCCCTGAACACTGAAGCTTTCTTT.

The CDR3 here is CASIYRLNSPLHF. The CDR3 nucleotides read TGTGCCAGCATCTACAGGCTTAATTCACCCCTCCACTTT. The chain employs TRBV6-5 and TRBJ1-6; perhaps TRBD1 as D (5 bases). This CDR3 spans 13 amino acids. CDR1 MNHEY and CDR2 SVGAGI come from the germline V gene. Trimming cost V 7 bases and J 6 bases, with 10 bases left between them.

This chain uses TRBV10-2 with TRBJ2-6; 9 bases line up with TRBD1. The CDR3 runs to 18 residues. Germline CDR1 WSHSY, CDR2 SAAADI. Trimming at V came to 6 bases and at J to 0 bases, leaving 9 bases not matched to a gene. The CDR3 protein is CASSAPGQGSSGANVLTF. For the CDR3, the DNA is TGCGCCAGCAGCGCCCCGGGACAGGGCAGCTCTGGGGCCAACGTCCTGACTTTC.

The chain carries TRBV10-3 and TRBJ2-6, with TRBD1 matching over 8 bases. This CDR3 is built from 17 residues. The J segment lost 0 bases and the V segment lost 5 bases, leaving 6 bases of the junction unmatched. The germline V gene encodes CDR1 ENHRY and CDR2 SYGVKD. Here the CDR3 reads CAISPTQGGSGANVLTF. The DNA for the CDR3 is TGTGCCATCAGTCCTACACAGGGGGGCTCTGGGGCCAACGTCCTGACTTTC.

The rearrangement joins TRBV25-1 to TRBJ2-1; 8 bases map to TRBD2. Germline trimming cut 5 bases from V and 4 bases from J; bases unmatched to any gene: 10. This CDR3 is 16 amino acids long. Germline V CDR1 and CDR2: MGHDK, SYGVNS. CDR3 bases: TGTGCCAGCAGTTCGGGGGGGATGAGTGGGTACAATGAGCAGTTCTTC. Its translation: CASSSGGMSGYNEQFF.

This rearrangement joins TRBV28 to TRBJ2-1; 8 bases map to TRBD1. The J segment lost 2 bases and the V segment lost 7 bases, leaving 4 bases of the junction unmatched. The length of the CDR3 is 14 residues. CDR1 MDHEN and CDR2 SYDVKM come from the germline V gene. CDR3 in DNA: TGTGCCAGCACCCGGGACAGGACCTACAATGAGCAGTTCTTC. It yields the protein CASTRDRTYNEQFF. Using reference TRBV28 and TRBJ2-1 for the parts outside the CDR3, the full variable domain is DVKVTQSSRYLVKRTGEKVFLECVQDMDHENMFWYRQDPGLGLRLIYFSYDVKMKEKGDIPEGYSVSREKKERFSLILESASTNQTSMYLCASTRDRTYNEQFFGPGTRLTVL.

Only a few counts were recorded for this clone. The rearrangement uses TRBV9 and TRBJ2-7; the match to TRBD1 covers 9 bases. Germline V gene data show CDR1 as SGDLS and CDR2 as YYNGEE. Losses at the gene ends were 1 base for V and 0 bases for J; bases not matched to a gene: 14. The CDR3 sequence is 19 residues long. The CDR3 DNA reads TGTGCCAGCAGCGTATCACCGGGACAGGGTCTCCCGGGCTCCTACGAGCAGTACTTC. Its protein is CASSVSPGQGLPGSYEQYF.

The chain has TRBV20-1 and TRBJ1-2; D gene uncertain. CDR1 DFQATT and CDR2 SNEGSKA come from the germline V gene (reference sequence). CDR3 size: 13 residues. Deletions cut 3 bases from V and 0 bases from J, with 8 bases between. The CDR3 loop reads CSASVEANYGYTF. As DNA, the CDR3 is TGCAGTGCTAGTGTAGAGGCTAACTATGGCTACACCTTC.

The chain has TRBV3-1 (or the pseudogene TRBV3-2) and TRBJ1-2, with TRBD1 identical over 9 bases. The V and J ends lost 4 bases and 8 bases, in that order; junction bases with no gene match: 8. The CDR3 contains 14 residues. Germline V gene data show CDR1 as LGHDT and CDR2 as YNNKEL (reference sequence). The CDR3 region has the DNA TGTGCCAGCAGCCCCGGACAGGGGATAAGGGGCTACACCTTC. Translated, it gives CASSPGQGIRGYTF.

The chain employs TRBV30 and TRBJ2-3, with 7 bases identical to TRBD2. V dropped 4 bases and J dropped 0; count of bases not matched to a gene: 7. CDR3 length: 15 amino acids. The germline V gene encodes CDR1 GTSNPN and CDR2 SVGIG (reference sequence). This chain's CDR3 is CAWTLGAGSTDTQYF. The DNA of the CDR3 is TGTGCCTGGACACTCGGAGCGGGGAGCACAGATACGCAGTATTTT.

The chain recombines TRBV5-1 with TRBJ1-1, with a weak D call TRBD1 (5 bases). With 3 bases removed from V and 4 bases from J, the gap between germline ends came to 10 bases. The CDR3 has 13 amino acids. CDR1 is SGHRS, CDR2 YFSETQ, per germline. The CDR3 is CASSSETVTEAFF. Written as DNA, the CDR3 is TGCGCCAGCAGCTCGGAGACAGTCACTGAAGCTTTCTTT.

The CDR3 spells CASSQLLTGDIYNSPLHF. The CDR3 region has the DNA TGTGCCAGCAGCCAACTGCTGACAGGGGACATATATAATTCACCCCTCCACTTT. The chain carries TRBV14 and TRBJ1-6, with 8 positions matching TRBD1. CDR3 length equals 18 residues. From germline, CDR1 is SGHDN and CDR2 FVKESK. Trimming at V came to 2 bases and at J to 4 bases, leaving 10 bases not matched to a gene.